Below, 31 T cell receptor beta chains from the same sample are listed, as sequenced in a study of blood T cell repertoires in COVID-19. Some clones are missing from TCRdb's copy, which holds only in-frame ones; the method was immunoSEQ multiplex PCR. The table has about 62,000 clones, 80% to 90% seen once; the top ten hold about 5.9%. The sequencing sample was made of peripheral blood. These receptors were collected from a human donor in a cohort sampled during active COVID-19.

The chain joins TRBV2 to TRBJ2-1; 7 bases are shared with TRBD1. This CDR3 region has 15 residues. Germline values: CDR1 SNHLY, CDR2 FYNNEI. The trim removed 6 bases at V and 6 bases at J, leaving 11 bases unmatched. The CDR3 region has the DNA TGTGCCAGCAGCCCGACAGGGCAGTACGGCAATGAGCAGTTCTTC. Residues: CASSPTGQYGNEQFF. The full variable domain, in which reference TRBV2 and TRBJ2-1 provide the parts outside the CDR3, is EPEVTQTPSHQVTQMGQEVILRCVPISNHLYFYWYRQILGQKVEFLVSFYNNEISEKSEIFDDQFSVERPDGSNFTLKIRSTKLEDSAMYFCASSPTGQYGNEQFFGPGTRLTVL.

This clone was counted a single time. This chain links TRBV14 with TRBJ2-7, with 7 bases lining up with TRBD2. The V gene end was trimmed by 4 bases and the J gene end by 2 bases; junction bases not matched to a gene: 2. The CDR3 spans 13 residues. CDR1 is SGHDN and CDR2 is FVKESK in the germline V gene. The CDR3 loop is CASSPRETYEQYF. In nucleotides, the CDR3 is TGTGCCAGCAGCCCGCGGGAGACCTACGAGCAGTACTTC.

This sequence joins TRBV4-1 and TRBJ2-1; weak D call: TRBD1 (5 bases). The germline V gene encodes CDR1 MGHRA and CDR2 YSYEKL. This CDR3 is built from 14 residues. V gave up 4 bases and J gave up 4 bases, with 11 bases separating them. The CDR3 sequence is CASSRQWEYNEQFF. The DNA for the CDR3 is TGCGCCAGCAGCCGACAGTGGGAATACAATGAGCAGTTCTTC.

V is TRBV27 and J is TRBJ2-7, with D perhaps TRBD2 (5 bases). The CDR3 runs to 15 residues. In germline, CDR1 is MNHEY, CDR2 SMNVEV (reference sequence). V was shortened by 3 bases and J by 0 bases, with 12 bases between the two germline ends. In DNA, the CDR3 is TGTGCCAGCAGTTTCTACGGACTGAGCTCCTACGAGCAGTACTTC. This translates into CASSFYGLSSYEQYF.

The chain joins TRBV5-5 to TRBJ2-2; 7 bases align to TRBD1. CDR1 is SGHKS and CDR2 is YYEKEE in the germline V gene (reference sequence). The junction had 8 bases not matched to a gene; V was cut back by 3 bases and J by 0 bases. This CDR3 spans 17 amino acids. The CDR3 nucleotides are TGTGCCAGCAGCTCAATCTACAGGGGATCGAACACCGGGGAGCTGTTTTTT. Protein: CASSSIYRGSNTGELFF.

The chain couples TRBV7-8 to TRBJ1-4, with D perhaps TRBD1 (5 bases). Per germline, CDR1 SGHVS and CDR2 FQNEAQ. This CDR3 contains 16 residues. The ends were cut back, 4 bases at V and 8 bases at J, with 20 bases in the middle. Written as DNA, the CDR3 is TGTGCCAGCAGCTCTCGTGGTGGGGGGAGGGACGAAAAACTGTTTTTT. Its translation: CASSSRGGGRDEKLFF.

The chain combines TRBV5-1 with TRBJ2-1; tentatively, D is TRBD2 (6 bases). Trimming cost V 4 bases and J 8 bases, with 16 bases left between them. Per germline, CDR1 SGHRS and CDR2 YFSETQ. The CDR3 sequence is 14 residues long. The CDR3 region is CASSRGGLWDEQFF. CDR3 bases: TGCGCCAGCAGCCGCGGAGGGCTCTGGGATGAGCAGTTCTTC.

This clone was seen a single time. This sequence joins TRBV10-1 and TRBJ2-1, with 9 bases matching TRBD2. Germline CDR1 WNHNN, CDR2 SYGVQD (reference sequence). This CDR3 region has 16 residues. V trimming: 1 base; J trimming: 0 bases; junction bases outside the gene matches: 1. CDR3 nucleotide sequence: TGCGCCAGCAGTGAGTTTAGCGGGAGCTCCTACAATGAGCAGTTCTTC. Amino acids: CASSEFSGSSYNEQFF.

CDR3 in DNA: TGTGCCAGCTCTAGACAGAGCAATCAGCCCCAGCATTTT. Translating gives CASSRQSNQPQHF. This sequence joins TRBV6-5 and TRBJ1-5; maybe TRBD1 (5 bases). V dropped 8 bases and J dropped 1 base, with 9 bases sitting between them. Germline CDR1 is MNHEY and CDR2 is SVGAGI. This CDR3 has 13 amino acids.

V is TRBV2 and J is TRBJ2-7; TRBD1 might be the D (6 bases). From germline, CDR1 is SNHLY and CDR2 FYNNEI. V shed 6 bases and J shed 5 bases, with 20 bases lying between them. CDR3 length: 15 amino acids. CDR3 amino acids: CASRPGVAPWDEQYF. For the CDR3, the DNA is TGTGCCAGCAGGCCAGGGGTGGCGCCCTGGGACGAGCAGTACTTC.

The V gene is TRBV6-6, the J gene TRBJ1-2; 8 bases line up with TRBD1. The CDR3 contains 16 residues. The junction had 15 bases not matched to a gene; V was cut back by 7 bases and J by 5 bases. Germline CDR1 and CDR2: MNHNY and SVGAGI (reference sequence). The CDR3 is CASTKDRVIPIYGYTF. The CDR3 bases are TGTGCCAGCACAAAGGACAGGGTTATCCCTATTTATGGCTACACCTTC.

This clone has only a few counts. J is TRBJ1-1 and V is TRBV2, with 7 bases lining up with TRBD1. Germline V gives CDR1 SNHLY, CDR2 FYNNEI. Trimming at V came to 4 bases and at J to 0 bases, leaving 14 bases not matched to a gene. The CDR3 has 18 amino acids. The CDR3: CASSGQGYAGIMNTEAFF. Written as DNA, the CDR3 is TGTGCCAGCAGTGGACAGGGATACGCCGGGATTATGAACACTGAAGCTTTCTTT. The complete variable domain, with remaining parts taken from reference TRBV2 and TRBJ1-1, reads EPEVTQTPSHQVTQMGQEVILRCVPISNHLYFYWYRQILGQKVEFLVSFYNNEISEKSEIFDDQFSVERPDGSNFTLKIRSTKLEDSAMYFCASSGQGYAGIMNTEAFFGQGTRLTVV.

The chain recombines TRBV6-5 with TRBJ2-7; 8 positions match TRBD1. Germline CDR1 is MNHEY and CDR2 is SVGAGI. J was trimmed by 3 bases and V by 9 bases; bases with no gene match: 7. This CDR3 is built from 13 residues. The CDR3 bases are TGTGCCAGTAGGACAGGGACGGACTACGAGCAGTACTTC. Its protein is CASRTGTDYEQYF.

The rearrangement links TRBV9 to TRBJ2-7; the match to TRBD2 covers 14 bases. V trimming: 0 bases; J trimming: 7 bases; junction bases outside the gene matches: 6. Germline values: CDR1 SGDLS, CDR2 YYNGEE. This CDR3 region has 16 residues. CDR3 region: CASSVAGTSGSREQYF. CDR3 nucleotides: TGTGCCAGCAGCGTAGCGGGGACTAGCGGGAGTAGGGAGCAGTACTTC.

The chain carries TRBV19 and TRBJ1-5; D may be TRBD1 (6 bases). CDR1 is LNHDA, CDR2 SQIVND, per germline (reference sequence). Trimming took 4 bases from V and 0 from J, leaving 10 bases between them. This CDR3 has 15 amino acids. The CDR3 protein is CASSTGEYSNQPQHF. CDR3 in DNA: TGTGCCAGTAGTACAGGGGAATATAGCAATCAGCCCCAGCATTTT.

The chain links TRBV4-1 to TRBJ2-1, with D unresolved. V lost 0 bases to trimming and J lost 4 bases, with 16 bases between them. Germline V lookup: CDR1 MGHRA, CDR2 YSYEKL. The CDR3 runs 17 residues. DNA for the CDR3: TGCGCCAGCAGCCAAGATCTTTCAGCGCCCTTGTACAATGAGCAGTTCTTC. Protein product: CASSQDLSAPLYNEQFF.

This clone was found a few times. The chain employs TRBV9 and TRBJ2-1, with D maybe TRBD2 (5 bases). The length of the CDR3 is 12 residues. Germline loops: CDR1 SGDLS, CDR2 YYNGEE. Trimming took off 0 bases at V and 12 bases at J, with 10 bases between the two ends. The CDR3 DNA sequence: TGTGCCAGCAGCGTAGCCGAGGGTTGGCAGTTCTTC. Protein sequence: CASSVAEGWQFF.

V is TRBV11-2 and J is TRBJ2-7; no reliable D call. The V and J ends lost 3 bases and 7 bases respectively, with 7 bases between them. The CDR3 is 11 amino acids. In germline, CDR1 is SGHAT, CDR2 FQNNGV. This CDR3 is CASSFSGEQYF. The DNA for the CDR3 is TGTGCCAGCAGCTTCTCGGGTGAGCAGTACTTC. Filled out from reference TRBV11-2 and TRBJ2-7, the complete variable domain reads EAGVAQSPRYKIIEKRQSVAFWCNPISGHATLYWYQQILGQGPKLLIQFQNNGVVDDSQLPKDRFSAERLKGVDSTLKIQPAKLEDSAVYLCASSFSGEQYFGPGTRLTVT.

This clone has more than one count but fewer than ten. The chain links TRBV18 to TRBJ2-7; TRBD1 matches 7 bases. V dropped 3 bases and J dropped 7; count of bases not matched to a gene: 9. The CDR3 sequence is 14 residues long. Germline CDR1 is KGHSH and CDR2 is LQKENI. The CDR3 reads CASSPSTGPGEQYF. CDR3 in DNA: TGTGCCAGCTCACCGTCGACAGGGCCGGGAGAGCAGTACTTC. Supplemented by reference TRBV18 and TRBJ2-7, the full variable domain reads NAGVMQNPRHLVRRRGQEARLRCSPMKGHSHVYWYRQLPEEGLKFMVYLQKENIIDESGMPKERFSAEFPKEGPSILRIQQVVRGDSAAYFCASSPSTGPGEQYFGPGTRLTVT.

J is TRBJ2-1 and V is TRBV28, with D possibly being TRBD1 (6 bases). Trimming took 6 bases from V and 2 from J, leaving 17 bases between them. The CDR3 length is 16 residues. The germline V gene has CDR1 MDHEN and CDR2 SYDVKM. The CDR3 protein is CASRGDTRLTYNEQFF. In DNA form, the CDR3 reads TGTGCCAGCAGGGGGGACACGAGATTAACCTACAATGAGCAGTTCTTC.

This chain links TRBV12-3 or TRBV12-4 with TRBJ2-5; TRBD1 matches 12 bases. There are 13 residues in the CDR3. Germline trimming cut 6 bases from V and 9 bases from J; bases unmatched to any gene: 5. The CDR3 bases are TGTGCCAGCAGGGGACAGGGGGCCCCGGCCCAGTACTTC. Protein: CASRGQGAPAQYF.

This chain joins TRBV18 and TRBJ2-7; D is undetermined. Trimming shortened V by 3 bases and J by 1 base, and 7 bases separated the two germline ends. The CDR3 has 13 amino acids. Germline CDR1 reads KGHSH; CDR2 reads LQKENI. CDR3 sequence reads: CASSPASSYEQYF. The DNA of the CDR3 is TGTGCCAGCTCACCGGCCAGTTCCTACGAGCAGTACTTC.

The V call is TRBV12-3 or TRBV12-4, the J call TRBJ1-1; no definite D call. Trimming cost V 6 bases and J 7 bases, with 12 bases left between them. The CDR3 is 12 residues long. CDR3 DNA sequence: TGTGCCAGCAGCCGTACTGGGCTTGAAGCTTTCTTT. Translated: CASSRTGLEAFF.

CDR3 in DNA: TGTGCCAGCAGCCAAGATCCAGGGGCCAGCACAGATACGCAGTATTTT. This encodes CASSQDPGASTDTQYF. V gene TRBV4-2 combines with J gene TRBJ2-3, with D possibly TRBD1 on 6 matching bases. The CDR3 loop spans 16 amino acids. Germline V gives CDR1 LGHNA, CDR2 YNFKEQ. Trimming removed 0 bases at V and 0 bases at J, with 10 bases between.

The rearrangement joins TRBV12-5 to TRBJ1-1; the D gene is possibly TRBD1 (5 bases). V was shortened by 4 bases and J by 3 bases, with 15 bases between the two germline ends. Germline CDR1 is LGHNT and CDR2 is FRNRAP. The CDR3 totals 15 residues. The CDR3 sequence is CASGSRREIDTEAFF. Here the CDR3 DNA reads TGTGCTAGTGGTTCACGCAGGGAAATTGACACTGAAGCTTTCTTT.

The chain employs TRBV28 and TRBJ2-7; TRBD2 matches at 8 bases. The trim removed 6 bases at V and 4 bases at J, leaving 11 bases unmatched. The CDR3 runs 15 residues. Germline assignment: CDR1 MDHEN and CDR2 SYDVKM. As DNA, the CDR3 is TGTGCCAGCAGCCCACCTCTTCGACTAGCGTACGAGCAGTACTTC. As protein: CASSPPLRLAYEQYF.

The V call is TRBV5-1, the J call TRBJ1-1; TRBD1 agrees at 8 bases. The CDR3 is 16 residues long. V shed 4 bases and J 4 bases; nucleotides not matched to a gene: 12. The germline V gene has CDR1 SGHRS and CDR2 YFSETQ. This CDR3 is CASSGGTGSLGTEAFF. In DNA form, the CDR3 reads TGCGCCAGCAGCGGGGGGACAGGCTCTTTGGGCACTGAAGCTTTCTTT. The full variable domain, in which reference TRBV5-1 and TRBJ1-1 provide the parts outside the CDR3, is KAGVTQTPRYLIKTRGQQVTLSCSPISGHRSVSWYQQTPGQGLQFLFEYFSETQRNKGNFPGRFSGRQFSNSRSEMNVSTLELGDSALYLCASSGGTGSLGTEAFFGQGTRLTVV.

This clone was seen more than once but under ten times. The chain employs TRBV6-6 and TRBJ2-1; 7 nucleotides align to TRBD1. CDR1 is MNHNY and CDR2 is SVGAGI in the germline V gene (reference sequence). The CDR3 spans 15 residues. The trim removed 3 bases at V and 6 bases at J, leaving 8 bases unmatched. CDR3 coding DNA: TGTGCCAGCAGTTATACAAACCGGGACAGCAATGAGCAGTTCTTC. This gives the protein CASSYTNRDSNEQFF.

This chain uses TRBV4-2 with TRBJ1-2; no clear D gene. Germline loops: CDR1 LGHNA, CDR2 YNFKEQ. V lost 0 bases, J lost 4 bases, and 9 bases lay in between. This CDR3 has 14 residues. CDR3 sequence: CASSQDRGSYGYTF. The CDR3 coding sequence is TGTGCCAGCAGCCAAGATCGAGGGTCCTATGGCTACACCTTC.

The chain combines TRBV2 with TRBJ1-5; unclear D gene. Per germline, CDR1 SNHLY and CDR2 FYNNEI. CDR3 length equals 14 residues. Trimming took off 7 bases at V and 0 bases at J, with 10 bases between the two ends. The CDR3 sequence is CASTSTNSNQPQHF. In DNA, the CDR3 is TGTGCCAGCACTTCGACTAATAGCAATCAGCCCCAGCATTTT.

The V gene is TRBV5-8, the J gene TRBJ2-1, with 14 bases identical to TRBD2. Germline CDR1 reads SGHTS; CDR2 reads YDEGEE. Losses at the gene ends were 2 bases for V and 8 bases for J; bases not matched to a gene: 3. This CDR3 has 15 residues. The CDR3 DNA sequence: TGTGCCAGCAGCTTCCTGACTAGCGGGAGGGATGAGCAGTTCTTC. The encoded protein is CASSFLTSGRDEQFF.